This TCR beta chain is drawn from a study of blood T cell repertoires in COVID-19. Study-wide background: The study drew acute and convalescent COVID-19 samples from the United States, Italy and Spain. From T cells, B-cell-depleted T cells, or PBMCs came the material, which was cDNA or gDNA.

In the study's own analysis: Estimates of nucleated cell counts were drawn from the amplification of reference gene primers. Profiled with immunoSEQ multiplex PCR; TCRdb holds only in-frame clones, not every one. The V and J calls and clone size come from that table; D and trimming were worked out from the DNA. The sample lists roughly 100,000 clones, just over 90% occurring once. The V gene lost 2 bases and the J gene lost 1 base, with 12 bases spanning the gap. CDR3 size: 15 residues. Germline CDR1 SGHRS, CDR2 YFSETQ. The sequenced sample consisted of peripheral blood. The chain recombines TRBV5-1 with TRBJ1-1; no clear D gene. This receptor was taken from a man in his forties or fifties with acute or convalescent COVID-19. The CDR3 region is CASSFPTEPNTEAFF. The CDR3 nucleotides are TGCGCCAGCAGCTTCCCAACAGAACCGAACACTGAAGCTTTCTTT.